The TCR beta chain described here comes from a study of blood T cell repertoires in COVID-19. Original processing notes: The authors estimated nucleated cell counts from reference gene primer amplification. The assay was immunoSEQ multiplex PCR, and TCRdb's table has in-frame clones only and misses some. V, J and clone size reflect that table, while D and trimming were determined from the DNA. The data show about 390,000 clones, around nine tenths seen once. This clonotype originated in a woman aged 50 to 60 who had recovered from COVID-19. Sequenced sample: PBMCs or T cells enriched from blood (not recorded which).

CDR3 residues: CSVGTGGDTIYF. The CDR3 nucleotides read TGCAGCGTGGGGACAGGGGGAGACACCATATATTTT. The J gene is TRBJ1-3, the V gene TRBV29-1; 11 nucleotides agree with TRBD1. Germline V gene sequence: CDR1 SQVTM, CDR2 ANQGSEA. The CDR3 sequence is 12 residues long. V was pared by 6 bases and J by 8 bases, with 3 bases of the junction left unmatched.